These 32 T cell receptor beta chains share one sample of origin, sequenced in a study of blood T cell repertoires in COVID-19. Here immunoSEQ multiplex PCR was the method, and the copy in TCRdb shows in-frame clones only, minus some. The table records approximately 140,000 clones, roughly 85% of them present only once. The sample was peripheral blood. The receptors come from a man aged 60 to 69 with acute or convalescent COVID-19.

The chain uses TRBV15 and TRBJ1-4; D possibly corresponds to TRBD1 (5 bases). Per the germline V gene, CDR1 is LNHNV and CDR2 is YYDKDF (reference sequence). The germline V and J ends were trimmed by 0 bases and 0 bases, with 8 bases remaining between them. This CDR3 has 16 residues. CDR3 DNA: TGTGCCACCAGCAGAGATCGACAGACAACTAATGAAAAACTGTTTTTT. Translated, it gives CATSRDRQTTNEKLFF.

The DNA of the CDR3 is TGCGCCAGCAGCCAAGCTAGCGGGGAAGTCAATGAGCAGTTCTTC. It codes for CASSQASGEVNEQFF. J is TRBJ2-1 and V is TRBV4-1; 9 nucleotides agree with TRBD2. The CDR3 runs 15 residues. After removal of 1 base from V and 6 bases from J, the junction contained 4 bases not matched to a gene. Germline CDR1 and CDR2: MGHRA and YSYEKL.

The chain carries TRBV4-3 and TRBJ2-7, with D possibly TRBD2 on 6 matching bases. Per germline, CDR1 LGHNA and CDR2 YSLEER. With 4 bases removed from V and 0 bases from J, the gap between germline ends came to 19 bases. The CDR3 runs to 17 residues. CDR3 in amino acids: CASSRGITGQDSYEQYF. The CDR3 DNA follows: TGCGCCAGCAGCCGCGGGATAACTGGGCAGGACTCCTACGAGCAGTACTTC.

The gene calls are TRBV6-5 and TRBJ2-7, with a possible D match to TRBD1 (5 bases). V was trimmed by 7 bases and J by 1 base, leaving 14 bases between them. Germline CDR1 MNHEY, CDR2 SVGAGI. This CDR3 has 14 amino acids. CDR3 nucleotides: TGTGCCAGCACACTATCAGGGCGATCCTACGAGCAGTACTTC. It yields the protein CASTLSGRSYEQYF.

The genes are TRBV15 and TRBJ1-4; TRBD1 agrees at 7 bases. CDR3 size: 16 residues. Germline V CDR1 and CDR2: LNHNV, YYDKDF (reference sequence). With V trimmed by 3 bases and J by 2 bases, 6 bases remained unmatched. In DNA form, the CDR3 reads TGTGCCACCAGCAGGGACGCGACAGGGACTAATGAAAAACTGTTTTTT. This encodes CATSRDATGTNEKLFF.

This clone was observed once. The chain links TRBV27 to TRBJ1-2; the match to TRBD1 covers 8 bases. CDR3 length equals 13 residues. Unmatched junction bases numbered 11, after V lost 9 bases and J lost 8 bases. Germline CDR1 reads MNHEY; CDR2 reads SMNVEV (reference sequence). The CDR3 loop reads CASRLDRVGGYTF. The CDR3 nucleotides are TGTGCCAGTCGCCTGGACAGGGTGGGGGGCTACACCTTC.

The chain links TRBV27 to TRBJ2-7, with D unresolved. From germline, CDR1 is MNHEY and CDR2 SMNVEV (reference sequence). There are 17 residues in the CDR3. V was trimmed by 0 bases and J by 4 bases, leaving 19 bases between them. This chain's CDR3 is CASSLSSFPPSAYEQYF. The CDR3 DNA follows: TGTGCCAGCAGTTTATCGAGTTTTCCCCCTAGTGCGTACGAGCAGTACTTC.

This chain joins TRBV9 and TRBJ2-1; 9 positions agree with TRBD2. The V and J ends lost 0 bases and 0 bases, in that order; junction bases with no gene match: 4. The CDR3 is 17 amino acids. CDR1 is SGDLS, CDR2 YYNGEE, per germline. CDR3 sequence: CASSVGASGISYNEQFF. The DNA for the CDR3 is TGTGCCAGCAGCGTAGGCGCTAGCGGGATCTCCTACAATGAGCAGTTCTTC.

This chain connects TRBV12-3 or TRBV12-4 to TRBJ1-5; D remains unclear. CDR3 length equals 13 residues. Trimming left V 3 bases short and J 6 bases short, with 9 bases between. CDR3 DNA: TGTGCCAGCAGTTTGGACGGAGGTCAGCCCCAGCATTTT. Translation: CASSLDGGQPQHF.

V and J are TRBV6-2 or TRBV6-3 and TRBJ1-1; D gene unclear. The CDR3 extends over 12 amino acids. Trimming removed 8 bases from V and 2 bases from J, with 9 bases in between. Looked up from germline, CDR1 is MNHEY and CDR2 is SVGEGT. CDR3 loop: CASGHLNTEAFF. In DNA form, the CDR3 reads TGTGCCAGCGGTCACTTAAACACTGAAGCTTTCTTT.

The chain employs TRBV12-3 or TRBV12-4 and TRBJ1-2; D may be TRBD1 (6 bases). Trimming left V 6 bases short and J 5 bases short, with 13 bases between. The CDR3 totals 13 residues. The CDR3 protein is CASSPPGEYGYTF. As DNA, the CDR3 is TGTGCCAGCAGCCCTCCAGGGGAATATGGCTACACCTTC.

In nucleotides, the CDR3 is TGTGCCTGGAGTACGGGGGGGCACAGAGGCTACACCTTC. Its protein is CAWSTGGHRGYTF. The chain joins TRBV30 to TRBJ1-2; the D gene is possibly TRBD1 (6 bases). The CDR3 length is 13 residues. The V end lost 2 bases, the J end lost 8 bases, and 15 bases lay between the germline ends. From germline, CDR1 is GTSNPN and CDR2 SVGIG (reference sequence). Full variable domain (outside the CDR3, taken from reference TRBV30 and TRBJ1-2): SQTIHQWPATLVQPVGSPLSLECTVEGTSNPNLYWYRQAAGRGLQLLFYSVGIGQISSEVPQNLSASRPQDRQFILSSKKLLLSDSGFYLCAWSTGGHRGYTFGSGTRLTVV.

The V gene is TRBV7-2, the J gene TRBJ1-2, with TRBD1 as a possible D gene (6 bases). The CDR3 is 16 amino acids. CDR1 SGHTA and CDR2 FQGNSA come from the germline V gene. V lost 5 bases to trimming and J lost 4 bases, with 20 bases between them. The CDR3 sequence: CASSRSGGYVPYGYTF. DNA for the CDR3: TGTGCCAGCAGCCGGTCGGGGGGCTACGTCCCCTATGGCTACACCTTC. The full variable domain, its missing parts supplied by reference TRBV7-2 and TRBJ1-2, is GAGVSQSPSNKVTEKGKDVELRCDPISGHTALYWYRQSLGQGLEFLIYFQGNSAPDKSGLPSDRFSAERTGGSVSTLTIQRTQQEDSAVYLCASSRSGGYVPYGYTFGSGTRLTVV.

The chain's CDR3 is CASRGDPWGTEAFF. CDR3 nucleotide sequence: TGTGCCAGCCGCGGGGACCCTTGGGGCACTGAAGCTTTCTTT. The V and J genes are TRBV6-5 and TRBJ1-1; TRBD1 is a possible D gene (5 bases). V gave up 8 bases and J gave up 4 bases, with 17 bases separating them. This CDR3 region has 14 residues. The germline V gene encodes CDR1 MNHEY and CDR2 SVGAGI.

This chain uses TRBV6-5 with TRBJ1-1; 7 bases align to TRBD1. This CDR3 contains 15 residues. Germline CDR1 is MNHEY and CDR2 is SVGAGI. With V trimmed by 6 bases and J by 11 bases, 18 bases remained unmatched. CDR3 loop: CASSSLTGRSNLAFF. As DNA, the CDR3 is TGTGCCAGCAGCTCGCTGACAGGGAGGAGTAATCTGGCTTTCTTT.

This clone was recorded only once. The chain couples TRBV2 to TRBJ2-7; possibly TRBD1 for D (6 bases). The CDR3 spans 14 residues. Trimming took off 5 bases at V and 3 bases at J, with 14 bases between the two ends. Germline CDR1 is SNHLY and CDR2 is FYNNEI. CDR3: CASSIQGYGYEQYF. The CDR3, as DNA: TGTGCCAGCAGTATACAGGGTTACGGCTACGAGCAGTACTTC.

Comments on this clone: A read error may produce the germline difference seen at one junction end. The chain is built from TRBV6-1 and TRBJ1-2, with 10 bases matching TRBD1. Germline V gene data show CDR1 as MNHNS and CDR2 as SASEGT. This CDR3 contains 16 residues. CDR3 loop: CASTERTGTGVYGYTF. The CDR3 coding sequence is TGTGCCAGCACTGAACGAACCGGGACAGGGGTATATGGCTACACCTTC.

The chain is built from TRBV5-6 and TRBJ1-5; tentative D call: TRBD1 (5 bases). The V and J ends lost 4 bases and 6 bases respectively, with 11 bases between them. The CDR3 extends over 13 amino acids. Germline CDR1 SGHDT, CDR2 YYEEEE. The CDR3 sequence is CASSGRGGQPQHF. In DNA, the CDR3 is TGTGCCAGCAGCGGAAGGGGTGGTCAGCCCCAGCATTTT.

The gene calls are TRBV30 and TRBJ2-1; TRBD2 is a possible D gene (6 bases). From germline, CDR1 is GTSNPN and CDR2 SVGIG (reference sequence). The CDR3 length is 13 residues. Trimming left V 5 bases short and J 7 bases short, with 15 bases between. In nucleotides, the CDR3 is TGTGCCTGGGCCGAGGGGCTAGCGAATGAGCAGTTCTTC. Translating gives CAWAEGLANEQFF. Using reference TRBV30 and TRBJ2-1 for the parts outside the CDR3, the full variable domain is SQTIHQWPATLVQPVGSPLSLECTVEGTSNPNLYWYRQAAGRGLQLLFYSVGIGQISSEVPQNLSASRPQDRQFILSSKKLLLSDSGFYLCAWAEGLANEQFFGPGTRLTVL.

The J gene is TRBJ1-1, the V gene TRBV7-2; D not resolved. The CDR3 loop spans 14 amino acids. V was trimmed by 3 bases and J by 0 bases, leaving 8 bases between them. Germline V gene sequence: CDR1 SGHTA, CDR2 FQGNSA. The CDR3 region has the DNA TGTGCCAGCAGCTTGCTTGGCTTGAACACTGAAGCTTTCTTT. Translation gives CASSLLGLNTEAFF.

This clone was recorded only once. The same CDR3 is also encoded by other DNA sequences in this sample. V usage is TRBV9 and J usage is TRBJ1-1; 8 positions agree with TRBD1. Losses at the gene ends were 0 bases for V and 5 bases for J; bases not matched to a gene: 3. This CDR3 contains 14 residues. CDR1 is SGDLS and CDR2 is YYNGEE in the germline V gene. DNA for the CDR3: TGTGCCAGCAGCGTAGAACAGGGGGGGACTGAAGCTTTCTTT. As protein: CASSVEQGGTEAFF.

The V gene is TRBV28, the J gene TRBJ2-7, with TRBD2 matching 9 bases. Germline values: CDR1 MDHEN, CDR2 SYDVKM. This CDR3 spans 14 amino acids. The V segment lost 6 bases and the J segment 0 bases; nucleotides outside the gene matches: 3. The CDR3 sequence is CASRSSGTSYEQYF. The CDR3 nucleotides are TGTGCCAGCAGATCTAGCGGGACCTCCTACGAGCAGTACTTC.

The chain has TRBV10-3 and TRBJ1-3; D ambiguous. V lost 4 bases, J lost 4 bases, and 14 bases lay in between. CDR1 ENHRY and CDR2 SYGVKD come from the germline V gene. The CDR3 length is 15 residues. The CDR3 DNA reads TGTGCCATCAGTGCGGCGGCTGCTGCGGGAAACACCATATATTTT. The encoded protein is CAISAAAAAGNTIYF.

This rearrangement joins TRBV4-1 to TRBJ2-3, with TRBD1 identical over 11 bases. CDR1 and CDR2 (germline): MGHRA, YSYEKL. CDR3 length equals 16 residues. Trimming cost V 4 bases and J 6 bases; bases outside gene matches: 9. For the CDR3, the DNA is TGCGCCAGCAGCCTATGGACAGGGGGCTTCGGGGATACGCAGTATTTT. Translated: CASSLWTGGFGDTQYF.

This sequence joins TRBV5-8 and TRBJ2-3; D is possibly TRBD1 (5 bases). The CDR3 is 12 amino acids. The germline V gene encodes CDR1 SGHTS and CDR2 YDEGEE. Trimming took 0 bases from V and 8 from J, leaving 7 bases between them. CDR3 DNA: TGTGCCAGCAGCTTGGGCCAGGGTACGCAGTATTTT. As protein: CASSLGQGTQYF.

The rearrangement joins TRBV4-1 to TRBJ2-2; D is undetermined. The V and J ends lost 1 base and 2 bases respectively, with 8 bases between them. Germline loops: CDR1 MGHRA, CDR2 YSYEKL. The CDR3 extends over 15 amino acids. The DNA for the CDR3 is TGCGCCAGCAGCCAAGTATTTTCCAACACCGGGGAGCTGTTTTTT. Its translation is CASSQVFSNTGELFF.

The chain has TRBV5-1 and TRBJ2-7; no firm D call. Germline-derived CDR1 and CDR2 are SGHRS and YFSETQ. Trimming cost V 0 bases and J 2 bases, with 9 bases left between them. The CDR3 is 14 amino acids. In nucleotides, the CDR3 is TGCGCCAGCAGCTTGGTTGGTTCGGCCTACGAGCAGTACTTC. This gives the protein CASSLVGSAYEQYF. Variable domain in full (rest from reference TRBV5-1 and TRBJ2-7): KAGVTQTPRYLIKTRGQQVTLSCSPISGHRSVSWYQQTPGQGLQFLFEYFSETQRNKGNFPGRFSGRQFSNSRSEMNVSTLELGDSALYLCASSLVGSAYEQYFGPGTRLTVT.

The chain couples TRBV5-1 to TRBJ2-3; 9 nucleotides match TRBD2. Trimming took 0 bases from V and 4 from J; bases not matched to a gene: 9. This CDR3 is built from 17 residues. Germline V CDR1 and CDR2: SGHRS, YFSETQ. DNA of the CDR3: TGCGCCAGCAGCTTGGGTCTCCCAGCGGGAGGCGCAGATACGCAGTATTTT. Amino acids: CASSLGLPAGGADTQYF.

The chain recombines TRBV7-2 with TRBJ2-5; D possibly corresponds to TRBD1 (6 bases). This CDR3 spans 14 amino acids. Germline CDR1 is SGHTA and CDR2 is FQGNSA. Trimming shortened V by 6 bases and J by 2 bases, and 13 bases separated the two germline ends. This CDR3 is CASRPYREQETQYF. The CDR3 coding sequence is TGTGCCAGCAGACCCTACAGGGAACAAGAGACCCAGTACTTC.

The chain joins TRBV5-1 to TRBJ1-5; no clear D. This CDR3 contains 15 residues. CDR1 and CDR2 from the germline V gene are SGHRS and YFSETQ. V was pared by 5 bases and J by 0 bases, with 12 bases between. Written as DNA, the CDR3 is TGCGCCAGCAGTACCGACGGAGATAGCAATCAGCCCCAGCATTTT. Translating gives CASSTDGDSNQPQHF.

This rearrangement joins TRBV4-3 to TRBJ1-4; possibly TRBD1 for D (5 bases). The CDR3 contains 15 residues. In germline, CDR1 is LGHNA, CDR2 YSLEER. Between the trimmed V and J ends, which lost 1 base and 7 bases, there was a span of 13 bases. The CDR3 coding sequence is TGCGCCAGCAGCCAAGGGGAAGGGGTCCGTGAAAAACTGTTTTTT. Encoded protein: CASSQGEGVREKLFF.

This chain links TRBV18 with TRBJ1-5; D call uncertain. CDR3 length equals 15 residues. Per germline, CDR1 KGHSH and CDR2 LQKENI. Deletions cut 5 bases from V and 0 bases from J, with 11 bases between. CDR3 residues: CASSGSELSNQPQHF. For the CDR3, the DNA is TGTGCCAGCTCAGGTTCGGAGCTTAGCAATCAGCCCCAGCATTTT.